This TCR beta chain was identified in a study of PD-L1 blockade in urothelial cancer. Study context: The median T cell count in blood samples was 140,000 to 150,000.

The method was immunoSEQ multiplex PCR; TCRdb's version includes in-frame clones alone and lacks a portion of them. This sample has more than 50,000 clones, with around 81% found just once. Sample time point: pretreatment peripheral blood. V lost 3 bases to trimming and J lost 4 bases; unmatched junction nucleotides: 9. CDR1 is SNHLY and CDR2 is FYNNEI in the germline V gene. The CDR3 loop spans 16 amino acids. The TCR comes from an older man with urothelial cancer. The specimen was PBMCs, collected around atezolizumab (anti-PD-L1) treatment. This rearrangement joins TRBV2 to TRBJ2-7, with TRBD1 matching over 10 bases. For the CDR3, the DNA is TGTGCCAGCAGTGACACCGGGACAGGGGTTGGTTACGAGCAGTACTTC. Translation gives CASSDTGTGVGYEQYF.